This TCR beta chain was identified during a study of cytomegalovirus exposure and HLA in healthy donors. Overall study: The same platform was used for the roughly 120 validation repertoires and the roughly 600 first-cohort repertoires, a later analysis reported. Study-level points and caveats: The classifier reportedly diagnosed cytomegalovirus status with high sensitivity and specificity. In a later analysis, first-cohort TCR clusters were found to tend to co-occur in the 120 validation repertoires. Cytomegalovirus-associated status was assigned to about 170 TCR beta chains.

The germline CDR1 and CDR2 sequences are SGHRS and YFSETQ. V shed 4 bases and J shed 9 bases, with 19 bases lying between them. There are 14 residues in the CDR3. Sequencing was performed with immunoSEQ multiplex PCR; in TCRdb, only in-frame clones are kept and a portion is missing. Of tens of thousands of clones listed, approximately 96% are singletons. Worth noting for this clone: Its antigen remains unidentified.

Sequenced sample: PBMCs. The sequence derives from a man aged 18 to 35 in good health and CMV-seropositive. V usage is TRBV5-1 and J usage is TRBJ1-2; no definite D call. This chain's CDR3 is CASSQGPGSESYTF. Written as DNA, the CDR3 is TGCGCCAGCAGCCAAGGACCCGGGAGTGAAAGCTACACCTTC.